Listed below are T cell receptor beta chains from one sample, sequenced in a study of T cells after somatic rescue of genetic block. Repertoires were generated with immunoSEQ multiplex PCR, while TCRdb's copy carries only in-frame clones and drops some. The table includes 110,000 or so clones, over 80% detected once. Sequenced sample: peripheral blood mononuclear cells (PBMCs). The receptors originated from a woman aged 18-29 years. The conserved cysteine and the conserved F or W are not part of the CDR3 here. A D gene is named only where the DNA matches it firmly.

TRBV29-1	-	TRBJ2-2	SVEDRGSTGELF
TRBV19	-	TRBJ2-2	ASSWVNPQALF
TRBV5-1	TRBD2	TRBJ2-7	ASSLVGGGSYEQY
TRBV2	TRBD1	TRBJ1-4	ASIDDRGNEKLF
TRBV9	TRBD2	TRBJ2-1	ASSGVTGTSGGHEQF
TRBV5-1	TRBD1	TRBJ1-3	ASSSYSQGSGNTIY
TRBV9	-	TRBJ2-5	ASSVGTSSRDPLVGPKTQY
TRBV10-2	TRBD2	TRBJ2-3	ASSDGRGPDTQY
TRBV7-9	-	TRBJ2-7	ASSPPPPGTSYEQY
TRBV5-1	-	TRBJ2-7	ASKSGTTSYEQY
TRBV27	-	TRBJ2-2	ASGLGGGELF
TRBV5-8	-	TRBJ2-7	ASSLAGRAKY
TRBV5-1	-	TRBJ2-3	ASSQGTVPDTQY
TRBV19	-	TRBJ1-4	ASSPALGGSGEKLF
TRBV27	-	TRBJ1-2	ASRGPYRGGGGYT
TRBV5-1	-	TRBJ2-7	ASSLSASSYEQY
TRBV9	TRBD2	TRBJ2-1	ASSAWPGTSGGAYSEQF
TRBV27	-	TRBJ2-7	ASTLIEGGGEQY
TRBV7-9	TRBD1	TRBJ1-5	ASSAGQGNQPQH
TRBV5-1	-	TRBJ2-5	ASSFRGKVPDQETQY
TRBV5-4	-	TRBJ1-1	ASSAGTLNTEAF
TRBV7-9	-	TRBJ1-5	ASSLEVSQPQH
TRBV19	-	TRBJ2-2	ASTRLEGNTGELF
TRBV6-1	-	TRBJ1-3	ASSEGRASGNTIY
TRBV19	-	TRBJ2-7	ASSREGSEQY
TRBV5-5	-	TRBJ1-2	ASSFVSYGYT
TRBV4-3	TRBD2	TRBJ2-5	ASSQDGGGGTPPTAQY
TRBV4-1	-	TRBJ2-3	ASSQVTAAPDTQY
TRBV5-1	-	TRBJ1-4	ASSPREPVNEKLF
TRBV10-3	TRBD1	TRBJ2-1	AIRRTGDNEQF
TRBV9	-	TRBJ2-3	ASSTRTDTQY
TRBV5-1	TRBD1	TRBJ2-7	ASSLAGGGHEQY
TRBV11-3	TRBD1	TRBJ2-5	ASSSISGTGGLETQY
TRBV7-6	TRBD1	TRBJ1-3	ASSYRGRPSGNTIY